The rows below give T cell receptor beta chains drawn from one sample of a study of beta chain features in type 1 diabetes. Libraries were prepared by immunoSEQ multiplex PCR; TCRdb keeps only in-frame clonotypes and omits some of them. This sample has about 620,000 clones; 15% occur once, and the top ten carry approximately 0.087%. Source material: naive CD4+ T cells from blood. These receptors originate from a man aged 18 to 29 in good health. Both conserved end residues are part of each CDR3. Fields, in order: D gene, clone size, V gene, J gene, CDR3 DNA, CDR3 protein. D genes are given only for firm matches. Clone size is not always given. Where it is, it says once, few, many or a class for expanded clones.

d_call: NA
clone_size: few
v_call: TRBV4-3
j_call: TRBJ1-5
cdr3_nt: TGCGCCAGCAGCTTATCGAGTTATAGCAATCAGCCCCAGCATTTT
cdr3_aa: CASSLSSYSNQPQHF

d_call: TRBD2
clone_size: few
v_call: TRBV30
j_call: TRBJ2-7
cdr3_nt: TGTGCCTGGAAGCGGGGGGGAACCTACGAGCAGTACTTC
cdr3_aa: CAWKRGGTYEQYF

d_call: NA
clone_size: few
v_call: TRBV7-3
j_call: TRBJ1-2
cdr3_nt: TGTGCCAGCAGCTTACAAACCGGGACAATCAATGGCTACACCTTC
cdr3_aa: CASSLQTGTINGYTF

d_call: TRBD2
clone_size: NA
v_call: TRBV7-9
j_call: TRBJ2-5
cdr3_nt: TGTGCCAGCAGCTCCTGGACTAGCCGAACACAAGAGACCCAGTACTTC
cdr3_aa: CASSSWTSRTQETQYF

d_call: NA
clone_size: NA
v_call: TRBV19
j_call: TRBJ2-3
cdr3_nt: TGTGCCAGTAGTGAGCAGACAGTAAATACGCAGTATTTT
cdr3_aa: CASSEQTVNTQYF

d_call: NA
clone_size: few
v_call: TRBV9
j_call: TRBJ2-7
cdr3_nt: TGTGCCAGCAGCGTAGCGGGTGACGGGTTCTACGAGCAGTACTTC
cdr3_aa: CASSVAGDGFYEQYF

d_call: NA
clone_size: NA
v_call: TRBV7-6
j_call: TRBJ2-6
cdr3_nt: TGTGCCAGCAGCTCCCTACTCCGGGGGCAACCTGGGGCCAACGTCCTGACTTTC
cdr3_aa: CASSSLLRGQPGANVLTF

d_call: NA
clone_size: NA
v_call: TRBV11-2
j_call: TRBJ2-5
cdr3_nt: TGTGCCAGCAGCTCCCGTCTAGGGGCGCCGTGGACCCAAGAGACCCAGTACTTC
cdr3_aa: CASSSRLGAPWTQETQYF

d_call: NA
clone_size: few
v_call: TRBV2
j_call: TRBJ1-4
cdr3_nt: TGTGCCAGCAGTGTAGGCGAGACGGGGGTGAATGAAAAACTGTTTTTT
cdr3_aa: CASSVGETGVNEKLFF

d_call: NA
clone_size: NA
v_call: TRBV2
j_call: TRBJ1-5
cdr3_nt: TGTGCCAGTGCAAAGGACGGTATTCATCAGCCCCAGCATTTT
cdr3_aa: CASAKDGIHQPQHF

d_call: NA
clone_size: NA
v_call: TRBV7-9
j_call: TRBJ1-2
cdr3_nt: TGTGCCAGCAGCTCTTCCGGGACCGGGACCGTCGGCTACACCTTC
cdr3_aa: CASSSSGTGTVGYTF

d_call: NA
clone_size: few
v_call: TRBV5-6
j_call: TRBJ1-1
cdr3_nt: TGTGCCAGCAGCGGGGGACCGACCACTGAAGCTTTCTTT
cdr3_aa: CASSGGPTTEAFF

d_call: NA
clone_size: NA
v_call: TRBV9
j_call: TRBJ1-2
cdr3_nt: TGTGCCAGCAGCGCGCAGGGGCCGGATGGCTACGCCTTC
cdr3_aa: CASSAQGPDGYAF

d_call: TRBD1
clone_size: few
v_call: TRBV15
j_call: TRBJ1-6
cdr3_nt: TGTGCCACCAGCAGAGATCTGTGGGACAGGGTGTTTAGTCCACCCCTCCACTTT
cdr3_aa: CATSRDLWDRVFSPPLHF

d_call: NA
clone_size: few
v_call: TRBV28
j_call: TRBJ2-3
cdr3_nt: TGTGCCATATCCGGGAGCACAGATACGCAGTATTTT
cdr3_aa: CAISGSTDTQYF

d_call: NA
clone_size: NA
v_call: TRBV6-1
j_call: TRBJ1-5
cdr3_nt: TGTGCCAGCGCCGGGCAGGGCCATAGCAATCAGCCCCAGCATTTT
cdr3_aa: CASAGQGHSNQPQHF

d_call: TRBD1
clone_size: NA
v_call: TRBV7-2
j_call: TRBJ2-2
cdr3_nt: TGTGCCAGCAGCCGGCGACAGGGCTTGGTCGGGGAGCTGTTTTTT
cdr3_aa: CASSRRQGLVGELFF

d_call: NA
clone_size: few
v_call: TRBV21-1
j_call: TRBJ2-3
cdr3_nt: TGTGCCAGCAGCAAAGCGAAAGGGACAGAACCTAGCACAGATACGCAGTATTTT
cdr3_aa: CASSKAKGTEPSTDTQYF

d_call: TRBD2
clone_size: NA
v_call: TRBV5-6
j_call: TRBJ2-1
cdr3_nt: TGTGCCAGCAGCTTGTTCGGGCTAGCGGGAAACAATGAGCAGTTCTTC
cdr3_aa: CASSLFGLAGNNEQFF

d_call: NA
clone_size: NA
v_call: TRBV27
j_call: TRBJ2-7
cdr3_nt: TGTGCCTCACAGGGCAGCCTAGTTGGCTACGAGCAGTACTTC
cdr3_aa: CASQGSLVGYEQYF

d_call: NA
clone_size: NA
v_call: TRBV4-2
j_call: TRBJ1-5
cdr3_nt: TGTGCCAGCAGCCAAGAATCTGGTCAGCCCCAGCATTTT
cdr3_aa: CASSQESGQPQHF

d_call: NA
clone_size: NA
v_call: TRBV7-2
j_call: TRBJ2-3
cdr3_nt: TGTGCCAGCAGCCCCACGATGAGAGGACCCACAGATACGCAGTATTTT
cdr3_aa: CASSPTMRGPTDTQYF

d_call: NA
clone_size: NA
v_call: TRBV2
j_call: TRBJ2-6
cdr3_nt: TGTGCCAGCAGGGCAGGCCTCTCTGGGGCCAACGTCCTGACTTTC
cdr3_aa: CASRAGLSGANVLTF

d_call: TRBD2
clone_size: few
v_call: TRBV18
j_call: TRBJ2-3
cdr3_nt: TGTGCCAGCTCACCTCCCGGACTAGCGGGGGGGCTAGATACGCAGTATTTT
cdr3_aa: CASSPPGLAGGLDTQYF

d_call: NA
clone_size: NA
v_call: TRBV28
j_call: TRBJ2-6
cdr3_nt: TGTGCCAGCAGTCAGACAGGAACCTCTGGGGCCAACGTCCTGACTTTC
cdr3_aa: CASSQTGTSGANVLTF

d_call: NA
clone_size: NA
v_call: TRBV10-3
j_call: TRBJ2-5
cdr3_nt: TGTGCCATCAGTGATAGGCGGCGGGCGGCCCAAGAGACCCAGTACTTC
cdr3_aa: CAISDRRRAAQETQYF

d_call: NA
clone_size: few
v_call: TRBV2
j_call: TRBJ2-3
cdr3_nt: TGTGCCAGCAAGCGTCCCATTACAGATACGCAGTATTTT
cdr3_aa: CASKRPITDTQYF